The source of this T cell receptor (beta chain) is a study of radiotherapy plus CTLA-4 blockade in lung cancer. Study results and caveats: Early clone dynamics of blood T cells, plus interferon-beta, reportedly predicted response best. Among blood TCR repertoires after radiotherapy plus ipilimumab, tumor-derived clones expanded.

As for this clone: Its target is not known. This CDR3 is also generated by other DNA sequences in the sample.

Profiled with immunoSEQ multiplex PCR; TCRdb holds only in-frame clones, not every one. The data show 95,000 to 150,000 clones, with 70% to 90% seen just once and more than 6.5% held by the top ten. Those with chemo-refractory metastatic non-small-cell lung cancer were treated with focal radiation combined with CTLA-4 blockade using ipilimumab. This receptor was obtained from a human donor with non-small cell lung cancer that progressed on radiotherapy plus ipilimumab. Here the sequenced sample was peripheral blood, taken from a patient treated with radiotherapy plus ipilimumab.

The CDR3 is CASSLPGQNTEAFF. The DNA of the CDR3 is TGCGCCAGCAGCTTACCAGGACAGAACACTGAAGCTTTCTTT. The V and J genes are TRBV5-1 and TRBJ1-1, with a possible D match to TRBD1 (5 bases). CDR3 length equals 14 residues. Trimming shortened V by 2 bases and J by 1 base, and 9 bases separated the two germline ends. Germline CDR1 is SGHRS and CDR2 is YFSETQ. The complete variable domain, with remaining parts taken from reference TRBV5-1 and TRBJ1-1, reads KAGVTQTPRYLIKTRGQQVTLSCSPISGHRSVSWYQQTPGQGLQFLFEYFSETQRNKGNFPGRFSGRQFSNSRSEMNVSTLELGDSALYLCASSLPGQNTEAFFGQGTRLTVV.